These T cell receptor beta chains were read from a single sample in a study of T cell repertoires in cytomegalovirus infection. These receptors are not linked to any known antigen. TCRdb reprocessed the reads with MiXCR, giving one entry per CDR3 protein. The sample yields 800,000 to 950,000 distinct CDR3 sequences, around a third seen once. The source was cultured CD8+ T cells from PBMCs, collected from culture after CMV antigen stimulation. Every receptor here comes from a human donor in good health (CMV status not recorded). Some clones in this sample may be carry-over from other donors' samples. CDR3s include the opening cysteine and the closing phenylalanine or tryptophan. A D gene is named only where the DNA matches it firmly. Clone size is not always given. Where it is, it says once, few, many or a class for expanded clones.

D | J | V | size | DNA | CDR3
TRBD1 | TRBJ2-1 | TRBV7-9 | - | TGTGCCAGCAGCTTAACAACAGGGGAAAAGATGGATGAGCAGTTCTTC | CASSLTTGEKMDEQFF
- | TRBJ2-3 | TRBV7-9 | many | TGTGCCAGCAGGCCCCTTGGGGCAGATACGCAGTATTTT | CASRPLGADTQYF
TRBD2 | TRBJ2-4 | TRBV27 | - | TGTGCCAGCAGTGCTGGGAGGGCCGAAAACATTCAGTACTTC | CASSAGRAENIQYF
- | TRBJ2-3 | TRBV4-1 | few | TGCGCCAGCAGCCCCCTGGTCAGCACAGATACGCAGTATTTT | CASSPLVSTDTQYF
- | TRBJ1-1 | TRBV5-1 | - | TGCGCCAGCAGCTTGTGGGGGCCTGAGACTGAAGCTTTCTTT | CASSLWGPETEAFF
TRBD2 | TRBJ2-5 | TRBV7-9 | many | TGTGCCAGCAGTTCCCCGGGGGGAGAGACCCAGTACTTC | CASSSPGGETQYF
- | TRBJ1-1 | TRBV10-3 | - | TGTGCCATCAGGCCTCCCATGAACACTGAAGCTTTCTTT | CAIRPPMNTEAFF
- | TRBJ1-1 | TRBV2 | - | TGTGCCAGCAGTGCGGTGGGGGGCGAGAACACTGAAGCTTTCTTT | CASSAVGGENTEAFF
- | TRBJ1-5 | TRBV5-6 | few | TGTGCCAGCAGCTGGGCTGGGCAGGCCCCGGAGCATTTT | CASSWAGQAPEHF
- | TRBJ2-3 | TRBV2 | few | TGTGCCAGCAGTGCGTGGTCAGGGGTAATACCAATGGGGCCCACAGATACGCAGTATTTT | CASSAWSGVIPMGPTDTQYF
- | TRBJ2-1 | TRBV6-6 | - | TGTGCCAGCAGTTACTCTGGTGAGGAGCAGTTCTTC | CASSYSGEEQFF
TRBD1 | TRBJ2-1 | TRBV2 | - | TGTGCCAGCAGTCCGGGACAGGGGGCTTTTGAGCAGTTCTTC | CASSPGQGAFEQFF
TRBD1 | TRBJ2-2 | TRBV2 | few | TGTGCCAGCAGTTACGACAGGGCTATCCCGAACACCGGGGAGCTGTTTTTT | CASSYDRAIPNTGELFF
- | TRBJ1-1 | TRBV6-2/TRBV6-3 | few | TGTGCCAGCAGTAGTGGCCGGGGCAGGGAGACTTGGAACACTGAAGCTTTCTTT | CASSSGRGRETWNTEAFF
- | TRBJ2-7 | TRBV6-2/TRBV6-3 | - | TGTGCCAGCAGGAAGTTGGCCGCTGGGTACGAGCAGTACTTC | CASRKLAAGYEQYF
TRBD1 | TRBJ2-3 | TRBV7-6 | few | TGTGCCAGCAGCGTTCCGGGACAGGGTCTCGATACGCAGTATTTT | CASSVPGQGLDTQYF
TRBD1 | TRBJ2-3 | TRBV12-3/TRBV12-4 | many | TGTGCCAGCAGTTCCCTTGGGACAGAAGACCCAGATACGCAGTATTTT | CASSSLGTEDPDTQYF
TRBD1 | TRBJ2-1 | TRBV6-2/TRBV6-3 | - | TGTGCCAGCACCGCCGCCGGGACAGGGTTCAATGAGCAGTTCTTC | CASTAAGTGFNEQFF
- | TRBJ1-1 | TRBV12-3/TRBV12-4 | - | TGTGCCAGCACCCTTCGCGGTGGCAGGAACACTGAAGCTTTCTTT | CASTLRGGRNTEAFF
- | TRBJ2-1 | TRBV19 | once | TGTGCCAGTAGAATAAGCGGACTCTCCTACAATGAGCAGTTCTTC | CASRISGLSYNEQFF
- | TRBJ1-1 | TRBV29-1 | - | TGCAGCGCTGGAGACTTGGAGACTGAAGCTTTCTTT | CSAGDLETEAFF
TRBD1 | TRBJ2-7 | TRBV6-6 | - | TGTGCCAGCAGTTACCCTACCGGGACAGGGCCCTACGAGCAGTACTTC | CASSYPTGTGPYEQYF
- | TRBJ2-1 | TRBV6-2/TRBV6-3 | - | TGTGCCAGCAGTAAGGGCAGAGCTTACAATGAGCAGTTCTTC | CASSKGRAYNEQFF
- | TRBJ2-3 | TRBV4-1 | many | TGCGCCACCAGCCTCTACGGCGGAGGGAGCACAGATACGCAGTATTTT | CATSLYGGGSTDTQYF
- | TRBJ2-7 | TRBV12-3/TRBV12-4 | - | TGTGCCAGCGGATGGCTGGCTTACGAGCAGTACTTC | CASGWLAYEQYF
- | TRBJ1-1 | TRBV11-1 | few | TGTGCCAGCAGCTTTAGTATATATCGTTCTAACACTGAAGCTTTCTTT | CASSFSIYRSNTEAFF
- | TRBJ1-1 | TRBV7-4 | - | TGTGCCAGCAGCTTAGTACGCGAAGTCCCGGCAGCTTTCTTT | CASSLVREVPAAFF
- | TRBJ1-5 | TRBV7-2 | - | TGTGACAGCAGCTTAGTGAGACCGGCCTTTAGTCAGCCCCAGCATTTT | CDSSLVRPAFSQPQHF
- | TRBJ2-7 | TRBV6-1 | few | TGTGCCAGTTCAAAGCTTCCCTTCCACAACTACGAGCAGTACTTC | CASSKLPFHNYEQYF
TRBD1 | TRBJ1-5 | TRBV7-8 | few | TGTGCCAGCAGCCCAGGACAGGGCCAAAACATCGGGCCCCAGCATTTT | CASSPGQGQNIGPQHF
- | TRBJ1-5 | TRBV6-2/TRBV6-3 | few | TGTGCCAGCAGTTACTGGGGGAACAATCAGCCCCAGCATTTT | CASSYWGNNQPQHF
- | TRBJ1-5 | TRBV12-3/TRBV12-4 | - | TGTGCCATCAGTTACGAGACGGAGGGAGAATGGCCCAATCAGCCCCAGCATTTT | CAISYETEGEWPNQPQHF
- | TRBJ1-2 | TRBV19 | - | TGTGCCACCCGCCCGGTGACAGCCCGCTATGGCTACACCTTC | CATRPVTARYGYTF
TRBD1 | TRBJ1-4 | TRBV6-5 | - | TGTGCCAGCAGTTACGACAGGGTGGATGAAAAACTGTTTTTT | CASSYDRVDEKLFF
TRBD1 | TRBJ2-1 | TRBV7-9 | - | TGTGCCAGCAGCCCAGGGGGTGGTGTCTACAATGAGCAGTTCTTC | CASSPGGGVYNEQFF
TRBD2 | TRBJ2-7 | TRBV7-6 | - | TGTGCCAGCAGCTCGGGGGGGCTAGCTCGAGAGCAGTACTTC | CASSSGGLAREQYF
- | TRBJ1-1 | TRBV27 | - | TGTGCCAGCAAGTACCATAAGACTACTGAAGCTTTCTTT | CASKYHKTTEAFF
TRBD1 | TRBJ1-2 | TRBV2 | - | TGTGCCAGCAGTGCTATGACCGGGACAGTCTATGGCTACACCTTC | CASSAMTGTVYGYTF
- | TRBJ1-2 | TRBV12-3/TRBV12-4 | - | TGTGCCAGCAGTTTGGTGATCGGGATAGGTGGCTACACCTTC | CASSLVIGIGGYTF
- | TRBJ2-4 | TRBV3-1 | - | TGTGCCAGCAGCCCTGGGGCGGCGCTTCAGTACTTC | CASSPGAALQYF
TRBD1 | TRBJ2-5 | TRBV3-1 | - | TGTGCCAGCAGCCCTAAGAGATTGGACAGGCTCAAGCAAGAGACCCAGTACTTC | CASSPKRLDRLKQETQYF
- | TRBJ1-2 | TRBV6-6 | - | TGTGCCAGCAGAGCCGGACTATACCTGGACTATGGCTACACCTTC | CASRAGLYLDYGYTF
- | TRBJ1-3 | TRBV7-9 | - | TGTGCCAGCAGATACCTCGGAAACACCATATATTTT | CASRYLGNTIYF
- | TRBJ1-4 | TRBV15 | - | TGTGCCACCAGCAGACAGGGAGGGGGTGAAAAACTGTTTTTT | CATSRQGGGEKLFF